This paragraph reports one T cell receptor (beta chain). This clone appeared a single time. What antigen it recognizes has not been identified. No base qualities exist here, and no much larger clone lies one base off it. Interpreted using the paper, the time point label stands for: blood sample drawn before combined kidney and bone marrow transplant. Unstimulated Tregs (CD4+CD25+CD127-), CD4+ non-Tregs (CD4+CD25-), CD4 and CD8 cells were FACS-sorted from thawed PBMCs. Prior to Treg sorting, thawed PBMCs were rested overnight with about 210 IU/ml IL-2 at 37 degrees C. 4 combined kidney and bone marrow transplant recipients from the ITN036ST trial were included as patients, and samples were available only from these trial subjects. Healthy control blood was processed to PBMCs by Ficoll density gradient and cryopreserved, and patient PBMCs were collected before and after transplant. For TCRbeta CDR3 sequencing, genomic DNA from the sorted cells was extracted using the QIAGEN DNeasy Blood and Tissue Kit. High-throughput TCRbeta CDR3 sequencing, including PCR amplification with bias correction and internal controls, was performed commercially through immunoSEQ. The study's processing was this. Unique productive TCRbeta sequences were defined by CDR3 nucleotide sequence when primers matched and otherwise by CDR3 amino acid sequence together with Vbeta and Jbeta genes. Sorting error was corrected by removing sequences shared between sorted populations at a frequency ratio of 2:1 or less, and the remaining shared sequences were assigned to the higher population. A sequence was defined as donor-reactive if the sequence was expanded at least 5-fold in CFSE-low cells compared with unstimulated cells and had a frequency of at least 0.01% in CFSE-low cells. Repertoire divergence was quantified by Jensen-Shannon divergence using the top 100 TCRbeta sequences ranked by frequency. When a sample had multiple sequencing runs, each run was corrected for sorting error separately and the runs were then pooled. TCRdb took over this immuneACCESS table, retaining in-frame rearrangements with V and J assigned. Such tables are incomplete; in checked studies, under half of the missing clones stem from an unresolved V gene, and the remainder is unexplained. Clonal size and the V and J genes are those of that table, whereas D and trimming came from the DNA. Here the sample has just under 65,000 clones; roughly 98% occur a single time. In total, the top ten clones hold nearly 0.35% of the sample.

The record originates from a study of Tregs in tolerant kidney transplant recipients (dated by TCRdb to between 2018 and 2020). For the wider study: Transplants used related donors with nonmyeloablative bone marrow transplantation; mixed chimerism was transient in the human trials. Before combined kidney and bone marrow transplantation, this study identified donor-specific regulatory T cells using TCRbeta sequencing and then followed those same cells after transplant.

Broader findings and caveats from the paper: Expanding Tregs with activated donor B cells appeared to identify the most biologically relevant and donor-specific TCRbeta repertoire. PCR primers changed over time for some patients, so nucleotide-level comparison across those patients' samples was not possible. Donor-specific Treg expansion exceeded global Treg expansion in tolerant patients, suggesting antigen-driven rather than nonspecific expansion. Although technical replication error seemed to be minimal, the question of biological reproducibility was not addressed directly. The study was constrained by small patient numbers, and validation of the findings is required in larger populations and under other immunosuppression protocols.

From the cysteine up to the phenylalanine, the CDR3 has a length of 16 residues. CDR3 DNA only is kept here, 48 bases in frame from base 1. V has 2 bases trimmed and J has 6 bases trimmed; junction bases matching no gene number 12. For CDR1 and CDR2, the germline V gene lists LGHNA and YSLEER. This TCR came from a human donor who received a combined kidney and bone marrow transplant. Sequencing used Tregs from blood, obtained before the transplant. The V and J segments used are TRBV4-3 and TRBJ1-1, with TRBD1 matching 7 junction bases. The bases read TGCGCCAGCAGCCAAAGAGGGAAGACAGGGCTTGCTGAAGCTTTCTTT. This codes for CASSQRGKTGLAEAFF.